These 17 T cell receptor beta chains came from one sample sequenced in a study of low-dose radiotherapy and immunotherapy resistance in tumors. Covering alpha and beta chains, TRAV- and TRBV-specific primers were used for the first-strand cDNA. The PCR that amplified TCRs ran for approximately 20 cycles, relying on a constant-region primer and a V-primer adapter. Each CDR3 protein gets one entry after TCRdb re-called the reads with MiXCR. The sample carries around 18,000 distinct CDR3 sequences, around 72% recorded once. The receptors here all came from a human donor with advanced metastatic prostate, ovarian, gallbladder or colorectal cancer (not recorded which). This table probably holds off-target reads from a library built for another chain.

This clonotype showed up just once. V and J are TRBV28 and TRBJ1-5; 7 bases match TRBD1. Germline V gives CDR1 MDHEN, CDR2 SYDVKM. The CDR3 covers 14 residues. V dropped 6 bases and J dropped 2; count of bases not matched to a gene: 4. The chain's CDR3 is CASSHGTGNQPQHF. In DNA, the CDR3 is TGTGCCAGCAGCCACGGGACAGGCAATCAGCCCCAGCATTTT.

The genes are TRBV5-1 and TRBJ2-7; 7 positions agree with TRBD1. This CDR3 has 14 amino acids. J gave up 1 base and V 0 bases, and 1 base lay outside the gene matches. Germline-derived CDR1 and CDR2 are SGHRS and YFSETQ. CDR3 nucleotide sequence: TGCGCCAGCAGCTTGGTGGGACAGTCCTACGAGCAGTACTTC. It codes for CASSLVGQSYEQYF.

This rearrangement joins TRBV5-1 to TRBJ2-3; D is unresolved. Trimming took 4 bases from V and 4 from J, leaving 1 base between them. Germline V lookup: CDR1 SGHRS, CDR2 YFSETQ. CDR3 length: 10 amino acids. The DNA of the CDR3 is TGCGCCAGCAGCGCAGATACGCAGTATTTT. The encoded protein is CASSADTQYF. Drawing the rest from reference TRBV5-1 and TRBJ2-3, the complete variable domain is KAGVTQTPRYLIKTRGQQVTLSCSPISGHRSVSWYQQTPGQGLQFLFEYFSETQRNKGNFPGRFSGRQFSNSRSEMNVSTLELGDSALYLCASSADTQYFGPGTRLTVL.

In this sample, this clonotype turned up once. The rearrangement uses TRBV6-2 or TRBV6-3 and TRBJ2-3; TRBD2 matches at 11 bases. Germline V gene sequence: CDR1 MNHEY, CDR2 SVGEGT. V shed 4 bases and J 2 bases; nucleotides not matched to a gene: 11. The CDR3 loop spans 18 amino acids. CDR3 in DNA: TGTGCCAGCAGTTGGGACTCTAGCGGGAGGAGGAACACAGATACGCAGTATTTT. Translating it yields CASSWDSSGRRNTDTQYF.

The chain employs TRBV7-2 and TRBJ2-6; D not certain. Trimming shortened V by 1 base and J by 14 bases, and 12 bases separated the two germline ends. The CDR3 runs 13 residues. Looked up from germline, CDR1 is SGHTA and CDR2 is FQGNSA. CDR3 amino acids: CASSLDPGLLLTF. The CDR3 DNA sequence: TGTGCCAGCAGCTTAGACCCAGGCCTGCTCCTGACTTTC.

The J gene is TRBJ2-1, the V gene TRBV9; TRBD2 matches at 9 bases. The CDR3 length is 15 residues. Germline V gene lookup returns CDR1 SGDLS and CDR2 YYNGEE. The V gene end was trimmed by 5 bases and the J gene end by 4 bases; junction bases not matched to a gene: 7. The chain's CDR3 is CASSVSGSGYNEQFF. CDR3 sequence (DNA): TGTGCCAGCAGTGTTAGCGGGAGTGGGTACAATGAGCAGTTCTTC.

The genes are TRBV29-1 and TRBJ1-2; unclear D gene. This CDR3 contains 11 residues. The germline gives CDR1 SQVTM, CDR2 ANQGSEA. V shed 2 bases and J shed 2 bases, with 3 bases lying between them. The DNA of the CDR3 is TGCAGCGTTGAATTCAACTATGGCTACACCTTC. Protein sequence: CSVEFNYGYTF.

The chain couples TRBV24-1 to TRBJ2-7; 7 positions agree with TRBD1. This CDR3 region has 12 residues. After removal of 6 bases from V and 8 bases from J, the junction contained 6 bases not matched to a gene. CDR1 is KGHDR, CDR2 SFDVKD, per germline. DNA for the CDR3: TGTGCCACCAGTTCGACAGGGCGTAAGCAGTACTTC. Translating gives CATSSTGRKQYF.

The genes are TRBV7-3 and TRBJ2-1; the match to TRBD2 covers 11 bases. Germline V gene sequence: CDR1 SGHTA, CDR2 FQGTGA. This CDR3 is built from 15 residues. With V trimmed by 3 bases and J by 6 bases, 4 bases remained unmatched. The CDR3 DNA sequence: TGTGCCAGCAGCTTTACTAGCGGGAGTATCAATGAGCAGTTCTTC. It is translated as CASSFTSGSINEQFF.

This clonotype has only one observation. The rearrangement uses TRBV11-2 and TRBJ1-1, with D hard to call. Trimming pared 5 bases from V and 1 base from J, leaving 11 bases between. The V gene's germline CDR1 is SGHAT and CDR2 FQNNGV. The CDR3 extends over 14 amino acids. The CDR3 is CASSIDRWNTEAFF. CDR3 DNA: TGTGCCAGCAGCATTGACCGTTGGAACACTGAAGCTTTCTTT. The full variable domain, completed using reference TRBV11-2 and TRBJ1-1, is EAGVAQSPRYKIIEKRQSVAFWCNPISGHATLYWYQQILGQGPKLLIQFQNNGVVDDSQLPKDRFSAERLKGVDSTLKIQPAKLEDSAVYLCASSIDRWNTEAFFGQGTRLTVV.

The genes are TRBV19 and TRBJ2-2, with TRBD1 matching over 8 bases. Germline CDR1 is LNHDA and CDR2 is SQIVND (reference sequence). V gave up 6 bases and J gave up 6 bases; unmatched junction bases: 9. The CDR3 is made up of 15 amino acids. The CDR3 here is CASRAQGDAAGELFF. Written as DNA, the CDR3 is TGTGCCAGTAGGGCACAGGGGGATGCGGCCGGGGAGCTGTTTTTT.

The chain uses TRBV7-7 and TRBJ2-1; a possible D gene is TRBD2 (6 bases). The CDR3 is 14 residues long. The V gene's germline CDR1 is SSHAT and CDR2 FNYEAQ (reference sequence). Trimming left V 3 bases short and J 3 bases short, with 9 bases between. The CDR3 coding sequence is TGTGCCAGCAGCTTGTCGGGAGACTACAATGAGCAGTTCTTC. Its translation is CASSLSGDYNEQFF.

The chain carries TRBV6-2 or TRBV6-3 and TRBJ2-7, with 10 bases matching TRBD2. V shed 8 bases, J shed 3 bases, and the junction held 10 bases outside the gene matches. Per the germline V gene, CDR1 is MNHEY and CDR2 is SVGEGT. There are 15 residues in the CDR3. The CDR3 DNA follows: TGTGCCAGCTCCCTTTGGGCTAGCGGGAGCTACGAGCAGTACTTC. Translated, it gives CASSLWASGSYEQYF.

The CDR3 is CASSLVPRGLAGGYNEQFF. The DNA for the CDR3 is TGTGCCAGCAGCTTAGTACCTAGGGGACTAGCGGGAGGATACAATGAGCAGTTCTTC. This rearrangement joins TRBV11-2 to TRBJ2-1; 15 nucleotides line up with TRBD2. The CDR3 length is 19 residues. Germline trimming cut 1 base from V and 4 bases from J; bases unmatched to any gene: 8. CDR1 and CDR2 from the germline V gene are SGHAT and FQNNGV.

The chain links TRBV12-3 or TRBV12-4 to TRBJ2-1; TRBD2 is a possible D gene (6 bases). This CDR3 has 13 residues. V was cut by 5 bases and J by 5 bases, with 10 bases left in between. CDR3 region: CASSGTFHNEQFF. The CDR3 DNA reads as TGTGCCAGCAGTGGGACTTTCCACAATGAGCAGTTCTTC.

This clonotype was counted once. This chain connects TRBV19 to TRBJ2-6; TRBD1 or TRBD2 may be the D gene (5 bases each). Germline CDR1 is LNHDA and CDR2 is SQIVND (reference sequence). This CDR3 region has 19 residues. Trimming shortened V by 3 bases and J by 0 bases, and 18 bases separated the two germline ends. CDR3: CASSMAVRWGSSGANVLTF. The CDR3 region has the DNA TGTGCCAGTAGTATGGCCGTTAGATGGGGGAGCTCTGGGGCCAACGTCCTGACTTTC.

The chain employs TRBV5-4 and TRBJ2-1, with a tentative D call TRBD2 (6 bases). The CDR3 sequence is 14 residues long. Trimming took off 4 bases at V and 2 bases at J, with 10 bases between the two ends. Germline assignment: CDR1 SGHNT and CDR2 YYREEE (reference sequence). The CDR3 sequence: CASSGTHTYNEQFF. The CDR3 nucleotides read TGTGCCAGCAGCGGGACTCACACCTACAATGAGCAGTTCTTC.